This T cell receptor (beta chain) was recorded in a study of CD8+ T cells in alopecia areata. On the study more broadly: Treatment of the treated patients consisted of oral tofacitinib, 5 to 10 mg twice daily. Tofacitinib continued for 6 to 18 months and was then withheld for 6 months.

This clone was seen at least ten times. Following RNA extraction, reverse transcription yielded cDNA that acted as the sequencing template. Method: immunoSEQ multiplex PCR; TCRdb's copy keeps in-frame clones and lacks some. The data show under 250,000 clones, 50% to 65% seen once. Peripheral blood and lesional scalp punch biopsies were taken from alopecia areata patients. Sorting separated CD4+ and CD8+ T cells out of PBMCs. Sample: CD4+ T cells sorted from blood, taken at week 0. The receptor comes from a human donor with alopecia areata.

The CDR3 protein is CASSLYAVNTEAFF. The DNA for the CDR3 is TGTGCCAGCAGCTTGTATGCGGTTAACACTGAAGCTTTCTTT. The chain has TRBV5-8 and TRBJ1-1; D is ambiguous. Trimming cost V 1 base and J 2 bases, with 9 bases left between them. The CDR3 is 14 residues long. Germline V CDR1 and CDR2: SGHTS, YDEGEE.